The subject of this entry is one TCR beta chain. Within the sample, other DNA sequences also encode this same CDR3. The data stem from a study of shared clonotypes between healthy human individuals. V dropped 5 bases and J dropped 5 bases, with 12 bases sitting between them. This CDR3 contains 13 residues. The V gene's germline CDR1 is SGHTA and CDR2 FQGTGA. Sequenced by immunoSEQ multiplex PCR; TCRdb stores in-frame clones only, minus some. The repertoire holds 2,500,000 or so clones, with 85% to 95% as singletons. The sample taken for sequencing was naive CD4+ T cells from PBMCs. Noted subset: CD45RA+ positively selected. The rearrangement links TRBV7-3 to TRBJ2-5; D tentatively reads TRBD1 or TRBD2 (6 bases each). This TCR was sampled from a young man in good health. Some clones in this sample may be carry-over from other donors' samples. CDR3 residues: CASSAGQGETQYF. In DNA, the CDR3 is TGTGCCAGCAGCGCGGGACAAGGCGAGACCCAGTACTTC.